The rows below give T cell receptor beta chains drawn from one sample of a study of T cells expressing NK-cell markers. TCRdb derives one entry per CDR3 protein from the 5' RACE reads, leaving out DNA. In all, the sample yields 250,000 to 300,000 distinct CDR3 sequences. The source material was blood T cells: a sorted CD56 or NKG2C T cell subset, CD4+ or CD8+ T cells, or bulk PBMC T cells (not recorded which). The receptors shown here come from a woman between 18 and 75 years old in good health. Each CDR3 is given with its conserved first and last residue.

V: TRBV20-1; J: TRBJ1-3; CDR3: CSAGQGRSGNTIYF
V: TRBV6-1; J: TRBJ1-2; CDR3: CASGSPGKANYGYTF
V: TRBV6-1; J: TRBJ1-1; CDR3: CASTRTVNTEAFF
V: TRBV29-1; J: TRBJ2-1; CDR3: CSGHRQGIRNEQFF
V: TRBV4-3; J: TRBJ2-1; CDR3: CASSQIRGTYNEQFF
V: TRBV3-1; J: TRBJ1-1; CDR3: CASSPGWSNTEAFF
V: TRBV27; J: TRBJ2-3; CDR3: CASSPTDVRTDTQYF
V: TRBV19; J: TRBJ2-2; CDR3: CARISTETNTGELFF
V: TRBV5-8; J: TRBJ1-2; CDR3: CASSLVSRRYGYTF
V: TRBV20-1; J: TRBJ1-2; CDR3: CSARRLSGRAYGYTF
V: TRBV7-3; J: TRBJ2-7; CDR3: CASSLTGRPVEEQYF
V: TRBV5-4; J: TRBJ2-1; CDR3: CASRSGTPPSEQFF
V: TRBV20-1; J: TRBJ2-3; CDR3: CSARLLRDKFTDTQYF
V: TRBV12-3/TRBV12-4; J: TRBJ1-5; CDR3: CASASDSYQPQHF
V: TRBV7-2; J: TRBJ1-6; CDR3: CASSLGAGGSNSPLHF
V: TRBV12-3/TRBV12-4; J: TRBJ2-2; CDR3: CASTLRSGGTGGAGELFF
V: TRBV20-1; J: TRBJ1-4; CDR3: CSAREGVVEKLFF
V: TRBV5-1; J: TRBJ2-4; CDR3: CASSQRAKNIQYF
V: TRBV7-2; J: TRBJ1-1; CDR3: CASSKQTGNTEAFF
V: TRBV7-2; J: TRBJ2-4; CDR3: CASSLGARAIKNIQYF
V: TRBV6-1; J: TRBJ1-2; CDR3: CASSPTGQGAFGYTF
V: TRBV19; J: TRBJ1-6; CDR3: CASSPTGASPLHF
V: TRBV12-3/TRBV12-4; J: TRBJ1-5; CDR3: CASRPGRQPQHF
V: TRBV7-3; J: TRBJ2-1; CDR3: CASSLSTDYNEQFF
V: TRBV5-4; J: TRBJ2-3; CDR3: CASSLLGPDTQYF
V: TRBV3-1; J: TRBJ2-1; CDR3: CASSRAGTAYNEQFF
V: TRBV12-3/TRBV12-4; J: TRBJ2-5; CDR3: CASSFEALETQYF
V: TRBV7-8; J: TRBJ1-4; CDR3: CASTKGGRVREKLFF
V: TRBV7-2; J: TRBJ1-5; CDR3: CASSGGVASNQPQHF
V: TRBV1; J: TRBJ2-5; CDR3: CTSSPGLAEDQETQYF
V: TRBV12-3/TRBV12-4; J: TRBJ1-3; CDR3: CASSPGGAYGNTIYF
V: TRBV12-3/TRBV12-4; J: TRBJ1-1; CDR3: CASSSGRNTEAFF
V: TRBV27; J: TRBJ2-1; CDR3: CASSLEGQGYNEQFF
V: TRBV6-1; J: TRBJ1-5; CDR3: CASSDRDRVQPQHF
V: TRBV20-1; J: TRBJ2-1; CDR3: CSAPASPGVSYNEQFF
V: TRBV6-1; J: TRBJ2-3; CDR3: CASRRFSGSGTDTQYF
V: TRBV5-6; J: TRBJ2-7; CDR3: CASSQPGIRGRAGEQYF